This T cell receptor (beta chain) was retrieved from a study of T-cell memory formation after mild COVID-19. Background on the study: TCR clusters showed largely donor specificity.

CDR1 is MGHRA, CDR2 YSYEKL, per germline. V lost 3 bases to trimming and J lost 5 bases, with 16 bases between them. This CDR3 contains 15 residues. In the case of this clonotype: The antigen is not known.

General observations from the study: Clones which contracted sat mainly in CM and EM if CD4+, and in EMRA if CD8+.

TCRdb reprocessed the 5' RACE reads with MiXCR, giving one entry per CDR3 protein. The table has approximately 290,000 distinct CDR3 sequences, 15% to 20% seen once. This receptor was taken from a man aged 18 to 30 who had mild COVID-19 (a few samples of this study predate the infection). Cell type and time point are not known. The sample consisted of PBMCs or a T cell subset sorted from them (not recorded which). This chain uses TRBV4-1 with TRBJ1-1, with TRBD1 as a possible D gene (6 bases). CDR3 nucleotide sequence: TGCGCCAGCAGCCATGACCAGGGGCGGGGGACTGAAGCTTTCTTT. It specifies CASSHDQGRGTEAFF.